This T cell receptor beta chain was sequenced during a study of shared clonotypes between healthy human individuals. Original processing notes: ImmunoSEQ only sent back junction sequences with no quality scores, so filtering was done differently. Assay used: immunoSEQ multiplex PCR; TCRdb lists only in-frame clones, some missing. V, J and clone size derive from that table, while D and trimming were established from the DNA sequence. The sample contains more than 400,000 clones, around 96% of which appear only once. This clonotype originated in a woman in her twenties or thirties in good health. Material for sequencing was naive CD4+ T cells sorted from blood. Subset of the sample: CD45RA+ positively selected.

This CDR3 reads CASRFIVRNTEAFF. The CDR3, as DNA: TGTGCCAGCAGATTTATAGTCAGGAACACTGAAGCTTTCTTT. V gene TRBV28 combines with J gene TRBJ1-1, with D unclear. Deletions cut 6 bases from V and 1 base from J, with 12 bases between. The CDR3 length is 14 residues. Germline V gives CDR1 MDHEN, CDR2 SYDVKM. Full variable domain (remainder filled in from reference TRBV28 and TRBJ1-1): DVKVTQSSRYLVKRTGEKVFLECVQDMDHENMFWYRQDPGLGLRLIYFSYDVKMKEKGDIPEGYSVSREKKERFSLILESASTNQTSMYLCASRFIVRNTEAFFGQGTRLTVV.